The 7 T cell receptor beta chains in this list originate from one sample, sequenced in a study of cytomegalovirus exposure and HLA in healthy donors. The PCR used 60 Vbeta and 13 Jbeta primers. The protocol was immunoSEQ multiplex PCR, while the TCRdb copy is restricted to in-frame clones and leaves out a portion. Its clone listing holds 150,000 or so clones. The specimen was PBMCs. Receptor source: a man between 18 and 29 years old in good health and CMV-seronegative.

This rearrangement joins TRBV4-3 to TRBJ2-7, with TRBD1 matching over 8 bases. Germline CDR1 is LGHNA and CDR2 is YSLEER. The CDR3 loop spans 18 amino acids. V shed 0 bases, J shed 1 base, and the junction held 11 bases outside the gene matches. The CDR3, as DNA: TGCGCCAGCAGCCAAGAAGGCAGGGGGCGGGGTTGGTCCTACGAGCAGTACTTC. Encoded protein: CASSQEGRGRGWSYEQYF.

The CDR3 coding sequence is TGTGCCAGCAGCTCCGACAGGATGTCAGGAAACACCATATATTTT. It specifies CASSSDRMSGNTIYF. The chain is built from TRBV7-8 and TRBJ1-3, with D perhaps matching TRBD1 (6 bases). CDR1 and CDR2 from the germline V gene are SGHVS and FQNEAQ. V was cut by 4 bases and J by 4 bases, with 14 bases left in between. The CDR3 totals 15 residues.

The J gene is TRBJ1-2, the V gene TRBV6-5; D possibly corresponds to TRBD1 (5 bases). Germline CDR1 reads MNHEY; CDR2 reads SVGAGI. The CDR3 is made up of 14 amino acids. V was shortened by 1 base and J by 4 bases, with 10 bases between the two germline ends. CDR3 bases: TGTGCCAGCAGTTACTTACCAGGGTTCTATGGCTACACCTTC. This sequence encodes CASSYLPGFYGYTF.

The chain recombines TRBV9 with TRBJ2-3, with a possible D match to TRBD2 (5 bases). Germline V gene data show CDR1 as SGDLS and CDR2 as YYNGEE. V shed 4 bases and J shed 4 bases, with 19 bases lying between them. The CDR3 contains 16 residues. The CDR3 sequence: CASSTMSGRRPDTQYF. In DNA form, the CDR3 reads TGTGCCAGCAGCACCATGAGCGGAAGGAGGCCAGATACGCAGTATTTT.

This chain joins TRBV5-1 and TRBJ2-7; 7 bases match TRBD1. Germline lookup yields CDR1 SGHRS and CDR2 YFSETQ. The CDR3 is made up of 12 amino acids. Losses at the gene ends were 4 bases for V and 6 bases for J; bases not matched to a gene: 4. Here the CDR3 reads CASSPTGTEQYF. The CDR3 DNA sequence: TGCGCCAGCAGCCCGACAGGGACCGAGCAGTACTTC. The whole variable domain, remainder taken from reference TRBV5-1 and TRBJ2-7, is KAGVTQTPRYLIKTRGQQVTLSCSPISGHRSVSWYQQTPGQGLQFLFEYFSETQRNKGNFPGRFSGRQFSNSRSEMNVSTLELGDSALYLCASSPTGTEQYFGPGTRLTVT.

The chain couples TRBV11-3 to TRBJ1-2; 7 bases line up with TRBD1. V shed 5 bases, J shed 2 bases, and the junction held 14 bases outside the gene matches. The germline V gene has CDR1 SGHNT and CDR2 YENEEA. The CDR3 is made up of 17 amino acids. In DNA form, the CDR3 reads TGTGCCAGCAGCATTAACAGGACAGGCGGCCTAAACTATGGCTACACCTTC. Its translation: CASSINRTGGLNYGYTF. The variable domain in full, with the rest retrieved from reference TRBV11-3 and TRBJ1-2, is EAGVVQSPRYKIIEKKQPVAFWCNPISGHNTLYWYLQNLGQGPELLIRYENEEAVDDSQLPKDRFSAERLKGVDSTLKIQPAELGDSAVYLCASSINRTGGLNYGYTFGSGTRLTVV.

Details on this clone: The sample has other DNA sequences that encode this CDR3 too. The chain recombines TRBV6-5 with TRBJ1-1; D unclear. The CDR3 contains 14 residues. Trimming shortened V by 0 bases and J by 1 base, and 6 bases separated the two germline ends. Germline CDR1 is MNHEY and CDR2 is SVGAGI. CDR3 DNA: TGTGCCAGCAGTTACTCGGCAGGGAACACTGAAGCTTTCTTT. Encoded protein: CASSYSAGNTEAFF.